The clone carrying this T cell receptor (beta chain) was recorded only once. The repertoire was sequenced with immunoSEQ multiplex PCR; TCRdb's copy has only in-frame clones and lacks some. The table lists some 310,000 clones, about nine tenths of them singletons. This entry is derived from a study of blood T cell repertoires in COVID-19. The CDR3 is made up of 12 amino acids. V was clipped by 11 bases and J by 5 bases; unmatched bases: 4. The germline V gene encodes CDR1 MGHDK and CDR2 SYGVNS. Enrollees, about 18 to 100 years old, lived in around 23 US areas. Before being deemed recovered, Cohort 3 donors had two negative PCRs, clearance, or symptom resolution.

The sequence derives from a woman under 40 who had recovered from COVID-19. The chain links TRBV25-1 to TRBJ2-2, with 8 positions matching TRBD1. Sequencing was performed on PBMCs or T cells enriched from blood (not recorded which). CDR3 in DNA: TGTGCCTCAGGGGGCCGGACCGGGGAGCTGTTTTTT. This codes for CASGGRTGELFF.